Detailed here is one T cell receptor (beta chain). This sample is drawn from a study of T cells after yellow fever vaccination. TCRdb analysed the 5' RACE reads with MiXCR anew, one entry per CDR3 protein. The sample lists 300,000 to 400,000 distinct CDR3 sequences; about 10% were seen once. Germline CDR1 reads KGHSH; CDR2 reads LQKENI. The CDR3 contains 21 residues. Losses at the gene ends were 3 bases for V and 4 bases for J; bases not matched to a gene: 23. The source of this sequence is a young man who received the YFV17D yellow fever vaccine. The chain joins TRBV18 to TRBJ1-2, with TRBD1 identical over 10 bases. This specimen was CD4+ T cells sorted from PBMCs, taken 45 days after the yellow fever booster vaccination. The CDR3 is CASSPTTSLGQGLVAVYGYTF. In nucleotides, the CDR3 is TGTGCCAGCTCACCCACGACGTCTTTGGGACAGGGGTTAGTGGCTGTCTATGGCTACACCTTC.